A single sample is the source of the 23 T cell receptor beta chains below, sequenced in a study of cytomegalovirus exposure and HLA in healthy donors. Primers: 60 Vbeta forward and 13 Jbeta reverse. Profiling relied on immunoSEQ multiplex PCR, and the TCRdb table lists in-frame clones only, not all of them. The table lists some 34,000 clones, around 70% of them singletons. What was sequenced was PBMCs. All receptors come from a man in his forties in good health and CMV-seropositive.

The V gene is TRBV7-2, the J gene TRBJ2-3; 10 positions match TRBD2. Germline V lookup: CDR1 SGHTA, CDR2 FQGNSA. V dropped 0 bases and J dropped 5; count of bases not matched to a gene: 14. This CDR3 has 19 amino acids. The CDR3 sequence: CASSLAPTGAGGRKDTQYF. In nucleotides, the CDR3 is TGTGCCAGCAGCTTAGCCCCCACGGGAGCGGGGGGGCGTAAAGATACGCAGTATTTT.

The chain combines TRBV7-2 with TRBJ1-5, with D possibly TRBD1 on 5 matching bases. Germline V gene data show CDR1 as SGHTA and CDR2 as FQGNSA. Trimming removed 5 bases at V and 6 bases at J, with 20 bases between. The CDR3 has 16 amino acids. CDR3 sequence: CASSPGPGWGSQPQHF. The CDR3, as DNA: TGTGCCAGCAGCCCAGGGCCCGGGTGGGGTAGTCAGCCCCAGCATTTT. The full variable domain, in which reference TRBV7-2 and TRBJ1-5 provide the parts outside the CDR3, is GAGVSQSPSNKVTEKGKDVELRCDPISGHTALYWYRQSLGQGLEFLIYFQGNSAPDKSGLPSDRFSAERTGGSVSTLTIQRTQQEDSAVYLCASSPGPGWGSQPQHFGDGTRLSIL.

The gene calls are TRBV5-8 and TRBJ1-2; D remains unclear. Germline CDR1 and CDR2: SGHTS and YDEGEE. Between the trimmed V and J ends, which lost 4 bases and 3 bases, there was a span of 19 bases. The CDR3 is made up of 16 amino acids. Here the CDR3 reads CASSPWPGSGDYGYTF. CDR3 sequence (DNA): TGTGCCAGCAGCCCCTGGCCGGGGAGTGGTGACTATGGCTACACCTTC.

There are a few counts of this clone. CDR3 in DNA: TGTGCCAGCAGTGAATTAGGGGTAGGGGTCTATCAGCCCCAGCATTTT. Its translation is CASSELGVGVYQPQHF. The chain carries TRBV6-1 and TRBJ1-5; possible D gene TRBD1, 5 bases. The CDR3 spans 16 residues. Germline V lookup: CDR1 MNHNS, CDR2 SASEGT. V was clipped by 2 bases and J by 5 bases, with 16 bases between them.

This clone was seen more than once but under ten times. This chain joins TRBV7-9 and TRBJ1-1, with 7 bases lining up with TRBD1. The CDR3 runs to 16 residues. Germline trimming cut 5 bases from V and 7 bases from J; bases unmatched to any gene: 16. Germline V gene lookup returns CDR1 SEHNR and CDR2 FQNEAQ (reference sequence). This CDR3 is CASSPSTGFRESEAFF. In nucleotides, the CDR3 is TGTGCCAGCAGCCCATCGACAGGGTTTCGGGAGAGTGAAGCTTTCTTT.

The chain combines TRBV25-1 with TRBJ1-5; TRBD1 matches 10 bases. Germline-derived CDR1 and CDR2 are MGHDK and SYGVNS. CDR3 length: 14 residues. Trimming removed 6 bases from V and 6 bases from J; junction bases left unmatched: 5. The CDR3 here is CASSQTGGGQPQHF. For the CDR3, the DNA is TGTGCCAGCAGCCAGACAGGGGGCGGTCAGCCCCAGCATTTT.

The V gene is TRBV6-1, the J gene TRBJ2-2; 7 positions agree with TRBD1. Germline assignment: CDR1 MNHNS and CDR2 SASEGT. The CDR3 has 15 residues. The junction had 6 bases not matched to a gene; V was cut back by 5 bases and J by 3 bases. CDR3 DNA: TGTGCCAGCAGTCCTAGACAGGGCCACACCGGGGAGCTGTTTTTT. As protein: CASSPRQGHTGELFF.

This clone was seen more than once but under ten times. This chain links TRBV19 with TRBJ2-1, with 10 nucleotides matching TRBD2. The CDR3 length is 15 residues. CDR1 and CDR2 from the germline V gene are LNHDA and SQIVND (reference sequence). After removal of 1 base from V and 6 bases from J, the junction contained 3 bases not matched to a gene. CDR3 amino acids: CASSIAVAGGNEQFF. The CDR3 coding sequence is TGTGCCAGTAGTATAGCGGTAGCGGGGGGCAATGAGCAGTTCTTC. Using reference TRBV19 and TRBJ2-1 for the parts outside the CDR3, the full variable domain is DGGITQSPKYLFRKEGQNVTLSCEQNLNHDAMYWYRQDPGQGLRLIYYSQIVNDFQKGDIAEGYSVSREKKESFPLTVTSAQKNPTAFYLCASSIAVAGGNEQFFGPGTRLTVL.

This clone was seen a handful of times. The V and J genes are TRBV2 and TRBJ2-5; D gene uncertain. V was clipped by 6 bases and J by 4 bases, with 12 bases between them. This CDR3 is built from 13 residues. CDR1 and CDR2 from the germline V gene are SNHLY and FYNNEI. The CDR3 DNA is TGTGCCAGCAGAGACTCACCCGGAGAGACCCAGTACTTC. It yields the protein CASRDSPGETQYF.

The chain has TRBV27 and TRBJ1-6; possibly TRBD1 for D (5 bases). The CDR3 spans 15 residues. Germline values: CDR1 MNHEY, CDR2 SMNVEV (reference sequence). V lost 5 bases to trimming and J lost 2 bases, with 10 bases between them. The CDR3 here is CASSVQGPYNSPLHF. In nucleotides, the CDR3 is TGTGCCAGCAGTGTTCAGGGCCCCTATAATTCACCCCTCCACTTT.

This clone appeared a single time. The V and J genes are TRBV18 and TRBJ2-7; a possible D gene is TRBD1 (6 bases). The CDR3 length is 13 residues. Trimming shortened V by 4 bases and J by 4 bases, and 11 bases separated the two germline ends. Germline V gives CDR1 KGHSH, CDR2 LQKENI. CDR3 in DNA: TGTGCCAGCTCACAAGGACAGCAGTACGAGCAGTACTTC. Its protein product is CASSQGQQYEQYF.

This sequence joins TRBV10-1 and TRBJ2-3, with TRBD2 matching 10 bases. This CDR3 spans 15 amino acids. Germline CDR1 WNHNN, CDR2 SYGVQD (reference sequence). J was trimmed by 1 base and V by 2 bases; bases with no gene match: 0. The CDR3: CASSEGLAGTDTQYF. CDR3 nucleotides: TGCGCCAGCAGTGAGGGACTAGCGGGCACAGATACGCAGTATTTT.

CDR3 protein: CASSARDYNSPLHF. The DNA for the CDR3 is TGTGCCAGCAGTGCCCGGGACTATAATTCACCCCTCCACTTT. This chain connects TRBV2 to TRBJ1-6; D unclear. The CDR3 totals 14 residues. CDR1 and CDR2 (germline): SNHLY, FYNNEI. V lost 4 bases to trimming and J lost 3 bases, with 7 bases between them.

The J gene is TRBJ1-6, the V gene TRBV19, with TRBD1 identical over 9 bases. CDR1 LNHDA and CDR2 SQIVND come from the germline V gene (reference sequence). There are 14 residues in the CDR3. J was trimmed by 6 bases and V by 8 bases; bases with no gene match: 5. The CDR3, as DNA: TGTGCCAGTGCGGACAGGGGCGGTAATTCACCCCTCCACTTT. This sequence encodes CASADRGGNSPLHF.

The chain recombines TRBV19 with TRBJ2-5, with TRBD1 matching over 7 bases. The J segment lost 5 bases and the V segment lost 9 bases, leaving 12 bases of the junction unmatched. This CDR3 contains 14 residues. In germline, CDR1 is LNHDA, CDR2 SQIVND (reference sequence). CDR3 in DNA: TGTGCCAGCAGCCGACAGGGTTTGGGGGAGACCCAGTACTTC. Its protein is CASSRQGLGETQYF.

The rearrangement joins TRBV5-1 to TRBJ2-2, with 9 bases lining up with TRBD1. CDR3 size: 19 residues. V dropped 3 bases and J dropped 0; count of bases not matched to a gene: 12. CDR1 is SGHRS and CDR2 is YFSETQ in the germline V gene. The CDR3 DNA is TGCGCCAGCAGCTCCTTCGGGACAGGGTCCTACGCGAACACCGGGGAGCTGTTTTTT. It translates to CASSSFGTGSYANTGELFF.

V is TRBV28 and J is TRBJ2-7; a possible D gene is TRBD1 (6 bases). V lost 7 bases, J lost 2 bases, and 15 bases lay in between. This CDR3 is 14 amino acids long. The germline CDR1 and CDR2 sequences are MDHEN and SYDVKM. CDR3: CASTLSGDTYEQYF. CDR3 in DNA: TGTGCCAGCACCCTTAGTGGGGACACCTACGAGCAGTACTTC.

This clone was observed a handful of times. The V call is TRBV16, the J call TRBJ1-6; maybe TRBD1 (6 bases). The CDR3 is made up of 16 amino acids. The V end was cut by 8 bases, the J end by 9 bases, with 23 bases between. Germline values: CDR1 KGHSY, CDR2 FQNENV. As DNA, the CDR3 is TGTGCCAGCGCCAAGGGTCAGGGGCCAGGTACTTCACCCCTCCACTTT. It codes for CASAKGQGPGTSPLHF.

This rearrangement joins TRBV10-1 to TRBJ2-7; 9 nucleotides agree with TRBD2. V lost 2 bases and J lost 10; bases outside the gene matches: 18. The CDR3 is made up of 17 amino acids. CDR1 is WNHNN and CDR2 is SYGVQD in the germline V gene (reference sequence). CDR3 in amino acids: CASSEGGSSGGLEPQYF. The CDR3 nucleotides are TGCGCCAGCAGTGAGGGGGGGTCCAGCGGGGGGCTAGAGCCCCAGTACTTC.

This clone occurred once. This chain connects TRBV5-1 to TRBJ2-2; no clear D gene. There are 15 residues in the CDR3. V lost 4 bases, J lost 2 bases, and 12 bases lay in between. CDR1 is SGHRS, CDR2 YFSETQ, per germline. The DNA of the CDR3 is TGCGCCAGCAGCGCAACGGGTCCAAACACCGGGGAGCTGTTTTTT. The encoded protein is CASSATGPNTGELFF.

CDR3 nucleotides: TGCGCCAGCGGGACAACTTCTGGAAACACCATATATTTT. Translated: CASGTTSGNTIYF. The chain combines TRBV5-1 with TRBJ1-3, with D possibly TRBD1 on 6 matching bases. This CDR3 contains 13 residues. Germline CDR1 reads SGHRS; CDR2 reads YFSETQ. Between the trimmed V and J ends, which lost 7 bases and 1 base, there was a span of 9 bases. The whole variable domain, filled in from reference TRBV5-1 and TRBJ1-3, reads KAGVTQTPRYLIKTRGQQVTLSCSPISGHRSVSWYQQTPGQGLQFLFEYFSETQRNKGNFPGRFSGRQFSNSRSEMNVSTLELGDSALYLCASGTTSGNTIYFGEGSWLTVV.

The chain has TRBV6-5 and TRBJ2-7; the match to TRBD1 covers 12 bases. The CDR3 has 14 amino acids. V lost 7 bases, J lost 7 bases, and 8 bases stayed unmatched. Germline loops: CDR1 MNHEY, CDR2 SVGAGI. The CDR3 DNA sequence: TGTGCCAGCAAGATCCGGGACAGGGGGCTTGAGCAGTACTTC. Amino acid sequence: CASKIRDRGLEQYF.

This chain connects TRBV7-9 to TRBJ2-3, with a possible D match to TRBD1 (5 bases). Trimming removed 8 bases from V and 3 bases from J, with 12 bases in between. This CDR3 is 13 amino acids long. Germline CDR1 and CDR2: SEHNR and FQNEAQ (reference sequence). Here the CDR3 reads CASWGPETDTQYF. The CDR3 DNA is TGTGCCAGCTGGGGCCCTGAGACAGATACGCAGTATTTT.